This T cell receptor (beta chain) came from a study of cytomegalovirus exposure and HLA in healthy donors. Nominally healthy donors were sampled, though unrecorded immune exposures were likely. Vbeta (60) and Jbeta (13) primers were used in the PCR. In the authors' workflow: The authors later counted roughly 77 million unique TCR beta chains, some 10 million of them shared. Clones were sequenced by immunoSEQ multiplex PCR, and TCRdb holds only the in-frame ones, with some missing. V and J calls and clone size are those listed in that table; D and trimming were worked out from the DNA. The data hold 130,000 or so clones, with 70% to 85% observed a single time. The study, taken as a whole, reports: Relative to the roughly 690-donor mean, N-insertions were reportedly fewer in an Asian-associated ancestry cluster in a later analysis. Later analysis found that TCR beta chains associated with HLA were more clonally expanded than other, equally common chains.

Remarks on this clone: Its antigen is currently unknown.

The CDR3 loop spans 14 amino acids. J gave up 4 bases and V 5 bases, and 9 bases lay outside the gene matches. Germline V gene sequence: CDR1 SGHNT, CDR2 YYREEE (reference sequence). The chain links TRBV5-4 to TRBJ2-7; 7 bases map to TRBD1. Sequenced material: PBMCs. This receptor was obtained from a woman younger than 35 in good health and CMV-seropositive. The CDR3 DNA follows: TGTGCCAGCAGATCCCGGGACAGCTCTTACGAGCAGTACTTC. Translated: CASRSRDSSYEQYF.